A single sample gave rise to the 19 T cell receptor beta chains below, sequenced in a study of blood T cells in healthy people across ages. Together with a sample-barcoded 5' primer, a J-beta primer mix was included in a second PCR lasting roughly 7 to 11 cycles. TCRdb reprocessed the 5' RACE reads via MiXCR and lists one record per CDR3 protein. This table holds fewer than 950,000 distinct CDR3 sequences, under 40% found once. Material: blood. The origin of the receptors is a man aged 18 to 35 in good health.

The chain has TRBV6-1 and TRBJ2-1; D is uncertain. Between the trimmed V and J ends, which lost 1 base and 4 bases, there was a span of 2 bases. The germline V gene has CDR1 MNHNS and CDR2 SASEGT. This CDR3 is built from 12 residues. CDR3 nucleotides: TGTGCCAGCAGTGAAGTTTACAATGAGCAGTTCTTC. Translating it yields CASSEVYNEQFF.

This clonotype was seen a few times. The V and J genes are TRBV12-3 or TRBV12-4 and TRBJ1-5, with unresolved D. Deletions cut 2 bases from V and 7 bases from J, with 15 bases between. There are 15 residues in the CDR3. This CDR3 is CASSLWADLGQPQHF. CDR3 DNA sequence: TGTGCCAGCAGTTTATGGGCGGATCTTGGACAGCCCCAGCATTTT.

V usage is TRBV6-5 and J usage is TRBJ1-6; D is unresolved. Germline lookup yields CDR1 MNHEY and CDR2 SVGAGI. The V end lost 6 bases, the J end lost 5 bases, and 14 bases lay between the germline ends. This CDR3 contains 15 residues. Here the CDR3 reads CASRLRAENNSPLHF. In nucleotides, the CDR3 is TGTGCCAGCAGGCTCCGGGCCGAGAATAATTCACCCCTCCACTTT.

This clonotype was seen more than once but under ten times. The chain carries TRBV7-9 and TRBJ1-3; D gene unclear. Germline assignment: CDR1 SEHNR and CDR2 FQNEAQ (reference sequence). The CDR3 spans 13 residues. Between the trimmed V and J ends, which lost 5 bases and 2 bases, there was a span of 7 bases. CDR3 in amino acids: CASSAGTGNTIYF. The CDR3 bases are TGTGCCAGCAGCGCGGGGACTGGAAACACCATATATTTT.

The chain recombines TRBV5-1 with TRBJ2-1; 11 bases agree with TRBD2. J lost 5 bases, V lost 3 bases, and 4 bases had no gene match. The V gene's germline CDR1 is SGHRS and CDR2 YFSETQ. This CDR3 contains 15 residues. CDR3 bases: TGCGCCAGCAGCTCTAGCGGGGGGAAAAACAATGAGCAGTTCTTC. Its translation: CASSSSGGKNNEQFF. Complete variable domain (other parts from reference TRBV5-1 and TRBJ2-1): KAGVTQTPRYLIKTRGQQVTLSCSPISGHRSVSWYQQTPGQGLQFLFEYFSETQRNKGNFPGRFSGRQFSNSRSEMNVSTLELGDSALYLCASSSSGGKNNEQFFGPGTRLTVL.

V and J are TRBV6-2 or TRBV6-3 and TRBJ2-3, with 10 bases that match TRBD1. The CDR3 totals 12 residues. The V and J ends lost 6 bases and 12 bases, in that order; junction bases with no gene match: 6. Germline V gene sequence: CDR1 MNHEY, CDR2 SVGEGT. This CDR3 reads CASSPDRGRQYF. For the CDR3, the DNA is TGTGCCAGCAGCCCCGACAGGGGGCGACAGTATTTT.

This clonotype was counted ten times or more. V and J are TRBV21-1 and TRBJ1-2. TRBV21-1 is a recognized pseudogene. The CDR3 runs 14 residues. The CDR3 DNA follows: TGTGCCAGCAGCAAAGTTAAGCGCAACTATGGCTACACCTTC. It yields the protein CASSKVKRNYGYTF.

The gene calls are TRBV25-1 and TRBJ2-3; the match to TRBD2 covers 8 bases. J lost 4 bases, V lost 5 bases, and 5 bases had no gene match. CDR1 and CDR2 from the germline V gene are MGHDK and SYGVNS. This CDR3 spans 14 amino acids. DNA of the CDR3: TGTGCCAGCAGTACCCGGGAGGGTTCAGATACGCAGTATTTT. It codes for CASSTREGSDTQYF.

This clonotype has a count of ten or more. The chain links TRBV2 to TRBJ2-1; the D gene is possibly TRBD2 (6 bases). V was pared by 0 bases and J by 2 bases, with 17 bases between. CDR1 is SNHLY and CDR2 is FYNNEI in the germline V gene. The CDR3 runs to 18 residues. The CDR3 spells CASSEAHFGGLTYNEQFF. DNA of the CDR3: TGTGCCAGCAGTGAAGCCCATTTTGGAGGGCTCACCTACAATGAGCAGTTCTTC.

Remarks on this clonotype: This may be a read error: a much more frequent sequence differs by one nucleotide. This chain's CDR3 is CSARTELAHGEQYF. CDR3 nucleotides: TGCAGTGCTAGAACCGAACTGGCACATGGTGAGCAGTACTTC. The rearrangement joins TRBV20-1 to TRBJ2-5; no clear D gene. Trimming shortened V by 2 bases and J by 11 bases, and 21 bases separated the two germline ends. Germline CDR1 and CDR2: DFQATT and SNEGSKA (reference sequence). The CDR3 has 14 amino acids.

Note on this clonotype: A much bigger clone sits one base away, suggesting this may be a read error. The chain links TRBV7-2 to TRBJ2-7; possibly TRBD1 for D (5 bases). The V and J ends lost 1 base and 7 bases respectively, with 14 bases between them. Germline V gene data show CDR1 as SGHTA and CDR2 as FQGNSA. The CDR3 contains 14 residues. For the CDR3, the DNA is TGTGCCAGCAGCTTAGTTCAGGGAAGCAATGAGCAGTACTTC. Protein product: CASSLVQGSNEQYF.

This clonotype showed up many times. The V and J genes are TRBV7-2 and TRBJ2-7, with D hard to call. Trimming stripped 5 bases from V and 5 bases from J, with 16 bases between. Looked up from germline, CDR1 is SGHTA and CDR2 is FQGNSA. CDR3 length: 14 residues. The CDR3, as DNA: TGTGCCAGCAGCCGCGCAGAAGGTTTCGACGAGCAGTACTTC. It translates to CASSRAEGFDEQYF.

About this clonotype itself: Being one base from a much bigger clone, this may be a read error. The chain uses TRBV27 and TRBJ1-2; possible D gene TRBD1, 5 bases. Per germline, CDR1 MNHEY and CDR2 SMNVEV (reference sequence). The CDR3 consists of 12 residues. Trimming pared 5 bases from V and 8 bases from J, leaving 12 bases between. The CDR3 nucleotides read TGTGCCAGCAGTACCCACAGGAGCGGCTACACCTTC. It codes for CASSTHRSGYTF.

V and J are TRBV12-3 or TRBV12-4 and TRBJ1-4; TRBD1 is a possible D gene (5 bases). V was pared by 2 bases and J by 8 bases, with 15 bases between. This CDR3 has 15 residues. The CDR3 DNA reads TGTGCCAGCAGTTTACTGAGGGGCCTTAAGGAAAAACTGTTTTTT. The encoded protein is CASSLLRGLKEKLFF.

This clonotype was recorded many times. The V gene is TRBV12-3 or TRBV12-4, the J gene TRBJ2-1, with unresolved D. The CDR3 extends over 14 amino acids. V dropped 2 bases and J dropped 4 bases, with 9 bases sitting between them. In nucleotides, the CDR3 is TGTGCCAGCAGTTTAAGGGAAGGTTACAATGAGCAGTTCTTC. Translation: CASSLREGYNEQFF.

The chain joins TRBV21-1 to TRBJ1-2. TRBV21-1 is classified as a pseudogene. The CDR3 runs to 16 residues. The CDR3 nucleotides read TGTGCCAGCAGCGAAGGGAATCGGCGGGCTAACTATGGCTACACCTTC. Translating gives CASSEGNRRANYGYTF.

This clonotype occurred a few times. The chain links TRBV20-1 to TRBJ2-7; D not certain. The CDR3 is 14 amino acids. Per germline, CDR1 DFQATT and CDR2 SNEGSKA (reference sequence). V was pared by 1 base and J by 5 bases, with 15 bases between. The CDR3 region is CSARGYGEFNEQYF. CDR3 sequence (DNA): TGCAGTGCTAGAGGGTACGGAGAATTTAACGAGCAGTACTTC.

The V and J genes are TRBV27 and TRBJ2-1; D possibly corresponds to TRBD1 (5 bases). The J call may be in error: the DNA end matches TRBJ2-7 better. This CDR3 is built from 13 residues. Germline V lookup: CDR1 MNHEY, CDR2 SMNVEV (reference sequence). CDR3 coding DNA: TGTGCCAGCAGTTTTCAGGGTGGCAATGAGCAGTACTTC. Protein sequence: CASSFQGGNEQYF.

This clonotype was detected a few times. The J gene is TRBJ2-2, the V gene TRBV7-8; D gene unclear. CDR3 size: 14 residues. V was clipped by 0 bases and J by 6 bases, with 8 bases between them. Germline CDR1 and CDR2: SGHVS and FQNEAQ. CDR3 protein: CASSLAGAPGELFF. CDR3 coding DNA: TGTGCCAGCAGCTTAGCCGGAGCACCCGGGGAGCTGTTTTTT.